What follows are 30 T cell receptor beta chains derived from one specimen sequenced in a study of T cells in Graves' hyperthyroidism and ophthalmopathy. What was amplified from RNA transcripts were TCR beta CDR3 regions. Carried out on the TCR CDR3, a first-round RT-PCR used the HTBI primer set. MiXCR, run by TCRdb on the multiplex PCR reads, gives a single entry per CDR3 protein. The sample carries about 520,000 distinct CDR3 sequences, approximately 25% recorded once. Sample: blood. These receptors all stem from a woman aged 30 to 39 with Graves' ophthalmopathy.

The rearrangement links TRBV12-3 or TRBV12-4 to TRBJ1-3, with 11 bases that match TRBD1. The V and J ends lost 6 bases and 2 bases, in that order; junction bases with no gene match: 3. The CDR3 extends over 15 amino acids. The CDR3 loop is CASREDRGPGNTIYF. In nucleotides, the CDR3 is TGTGCCAGCAGGGAGGACAGGGGGCCTGGAAACACCATATATTTT.

Ten or more counts support this clonotype. The gene calls are TRBV20-1 and TRBJ1-5, with D possibly being TRBD1 (5 bases). Trimming took off 0 bases at V and 7 bases at J, with 22 bases between the two ends. The germline V gene has CDR1 DFQATT and CDR2 SNEGSKA (reference sequence). This CDR3 spans 17 amino acids. CDR3 in amino acids: CSARDETGIVRMQPQHF. The DNA for the CDR3 is TGCAGTGCTAGAGACGAAACAGGCATTGTAAGAATGCAGCCCCAGCATTTT.

This clonotype was seen many times. The V and J genes are TRBV7-9 and TRBJ2-5; D unclear. Germline-derived CDR1 and CDR2 are SEHNR and FQNEAQ (reference sequence). The V end lost 1 base, the J end lost 7 bases, and 4 bases lay between the germline ends. This CDR3 region has 11 residues. Here the CDR3 DNA reads TGTGCCAGCAGCTTAGAGGTGACCCAGTACTTC. This gives the protein CASSLEVTQYF.

This clonotype was picked up many times. This sequence joins TRBV6-5 and TRBJ2-7, with D perhaps given as TRBD1 or TRBD2 (5 bases each). Germline V gives CDR1 MNHEY, CDR2 SVGAGI. This CDR3 has 14 amino acids. V shed 0 bases and J shed 5 bases, with 11 bases lying between them. The CDR3 coding sequence is TGTGCCAGCAGTTACTCCCGAGGGGAGCACGAGCAGTACTTC. This sequence encodes CASSYSRGEHEQYF.

This clonotype was recorded at least ten times. This sequence joins TRBV6-1 and TRBJ1-2, with 7 positions matching TRBD1. After removal of 7 bases from V and 4 bases from J, the junction contained 6 bases not matched to a gene. Germline values: CDR1 MNHNS, CDR2 SASEGT. This CDR3 contains 13 residues. Here the CDR3 DNA reads TGTGCCAGCACCAAACGGGACAGCTATGGCTACACCTTC. It translates to CASTKRDSYGYTF.

This clonotype was seen repeatedly, ten times or more. A junction boundary mismatches the germline segment, possibly from a read error. The chain uses TRBV29-1 and TRBJ2-5; possibly TRBD1 for D (5 bases). CDR3 length: 14 amino acids. Germline loops: CDR1 SQVTM, CDR2 ANQGSEA. The CDR3: CSVEIADIQGTQYF. In DNA form, the CDR3 reads TGCAGCGTTGAAATCGCGGACATTCAAGGGACCCAGTACTTC.

V is TRBV12-3 or TRBV12-4 and J is TRBJ1-1; 9 bases fit TRBD1. The length of the CDR3 is 15 residues. J was trimmed by 5 bases and V by 5 bases; bases with no gene match: 9. CDR3 nucleotides: TGTGCCAGCAGTCCCGGGACAGGGAAGAGGACTGAAGCTTTCTTT. It is translated as CASSPGTGKRTEAFF.

This clonotype was observed many times. The chain combines TRBV7-9 with TRBJ1-2, with D unresolved. Germline V gives CDR1 SEHNR, CDR2 FQNEAQ (reference sequence). The CDR3 is 15 amino acids. V was trimmed by 1 base and J by 4 bases, leaving 13 bases between them. The CDR3 protein is CASSLEGGQLYGYTF. The CDR3 DNA is TGTGCCAGCAGCTTAGAGGGTGGGCAGCTCTATGGCTACACCTTC.

This clonotype was counted ten times or more. The CDR3 region is CSARVPSNYGYTF. The DNA of the CDR3 is TGCAGTGCTAGGGTCCCTTCTAACTATGGCTACACCTTC. The V gene is TRBV20-1, the J gene TRBJ1-2; D gene ambiguous. V dropped 3 bases and J dropped 0 bases, with 8 bases sitting between them. Germline values: CDR1 DFQATT, CDR2 SNEGSKA (reference sequence). The CDR3 sequence is 13 residues long.

The table lists this clonotype with many counts. V gene TRBV20-1 combines with J gene TRBJ1-2; D unclear. The CDR3 length is 11 residues. Germline V CDR1 and CDR2: DFQATT, SNEGSKA (reference sequence). Trimming removed 3 bases from V and 4 bases from J, with 6 bases in between. For the CDR3, the DNA is TGCAGTGCTAGTCACCCCTATGGCTACACCTTC. Protein product: CSASHPYGYTF.

This clonotype was counted ten times or more. The rearrangement uses TRBV29-1 and TRBJ2-2; D is possibly TRBD1 or TRBD2 (5 bases each). CDR3 size: 12 residues. Germline-derived CDR1 and CDR2 are SQVTM and ANQGSEA. Trimming stripped 4 bases from V and 6 bases from J, with 9 bases between. The CDR3 spells CSVVMGAGELFF. The DNA of the CDR3 is TGCAGCGTTGTTATGGGGGCCGGGGAGCTGTTTTTT.

The rearrangement uses TRBV11-2 and TRBJ1-1; D remains ambiguous. This CDR3 has 11 amino acids. V dropped 4 bases and J dropped 11 bases, with 11 bases sitting between them. CDR1 and CDR2 (germline): SGHAT, FQNNGV. The CDR3 nucleotides read TGTGCCAGCAGCTCAGTCGACCGGGCTTTCTTT. As protein: CASSSVDRAFF.

V gene TRBV27 combines with J gene TRBJ2-2; no definite D call. This CDR3 spans 15 amino acids. CDR1 MNHEY and CDR2 SMNVEV come from the germline V gene (reference sequence). The V gene lost 3 bases and the J gene lost 2 bases, with 10 bases spanning the gap. The DNA for the CDR3 is TGTGCCAGCAGTTTCAGAAGGAAAAACACCGGGGAGCTGTTTTTT. Translating gives CASSFRRKNTGELFF.

The gene calls are TRBV19 and TRBJ1-5; the D gene is possibly TRBD1 (5 bases). The CDR3 sequence is 14 residues long. The ends were cut back, 3 bases at V and 9 bases at J, with 15 bases in the middle. Germline V gene sequence: CDR1 LNHDA, CDR2 SQIVND (reference sequence). The CDR3 sequence: CASSMGQGPRPQHF. In DNA, the CDR3 is TGTGCCAGTAGTATGGGGCAGGGCCCAAGGCCCCAGCATTTT.

On this clonotype itself: The junction departs from the called germline gene at one end, perhaps through a read error. J is TRBJ1-1 and V is TRBV6-1; D not resolved. The CDR3 has 14 amino acids. From germline, CDR1 is MNHNS and CDR2 SASEGT. The CDR3 loop reads CASREGVTNTEAFF. CDR3 sequence (DNA): TGTGCCAGCAGGGAAGGCGTGACTAACACTGAAGCTTTCTTT.

This clonotype was seen more than once but under ten times. This rearrangement joins TRBV25-1 to TRBJ2-5, with 7 bases fitting TRBD2. Germline V gene data show CDR1 as MGHDK and CDR2 as SYGVNS. The V and J ends lost 8 bases and 5 bases, in that order; junction bases with no gene match: 8. CDR3 size: 13 residues. CDR3 sequence: CASGIAGGETQYF. CDR3 nucleotide sequence: TGTGCCAGCGGAATAGCGGGCGGGGAGACCCAGTACTTC. Drawing the rest from reference TRBV25-1 and TRBJ2-5, the complete variable domain is EADIYQTPRYLVIGTGKKITLECSQTMGHDKMYWYQQDPGMELHLIHYSYGVNSTEKGDLSSESTVSRIRTEHFPLTLESARPSHTSQYLCASGIAGGETQYFGPGTRLLVL.

The rearrangement joins TRBV6-5 to TRBJ1-2; D gene uncertain. This CDR3 spans 14 amino acids. V was cut by 2 bases and J by 6 bases, with 13 bases left in between. The germline V gene has CDR1 MNHEY and CDR2 SVGAGI. Here the CDR3 reads CASSYRAAENGYTF. DNA for the CDR3: TGTGCCAGCAGTTACCGGGCCGCAGAGAATGGCTACACCTTC.

This clonotype was counted at least ten times. V is TRBV6-2 or TRBV6-3 and J is TRBJ1-1; D is possibly TRBD1 (6 bases). CDR1 is MNHEY, CDR2 SVGEGT, per germline. The length of the CDR3 is 14 residues. V lost 2 bases and J 4 bases, leaving 11 bases between the germline ends. The CDR3 region is CASSYTGSATEAFF. CDR3 nucleotides: TGTGCCAGCAGTTACACAGGGTCGGCCACTGAAGCTTTCTTT.

This clonotype was counted many times. Relative to the germline gene, one junction end is altered; a read error may explain this. The genes are TRBV6-2 or TRBV6-3 and TRBJ1-5; D is uncertain. Germline V gene data show CDR1 as MNHEY and CDR2 as SVGEGT. The CDR3 runs to 15 residues. CDR3: CASSYHSVYNQPRHF. DNA of the CDR3: TGTGCCAGCAGTTACCACAGCGTTTACAATCAGCCCCGGCATTTT.

This clonotype was observed at least ten times. The chain combines TRBV30 with TRBJ2-5; 7 bases are a match to TRBD1. Germline V CDR1 and CDR2: GTSNPN, SVGIG (reference sequence). The CDR3 is made up of 12 amino acids. J gave up 5 bases and V 4 bases, and 4 bases lay outside the gene matches. The CDR3: CAWTGGRETQYF. CDR3 in DNA: TGTGCCTGGACAGGGGGACGTGAGACCCAGTACTTC.

This clonotype appeared many times. This chain uses TRBV7-6 with TRBJ1-1, with D possibly matching TRBD1 (5 bases). The germline gives CDR1 SGHVS, CDR2 FNYEAQ. The V and J ends lost 0 bases and 1 base respectively, with 12 bases between them. CDR3 length: 16 amino acids. CDR3 sequence: CASSLAIKGRNTEAFF. CDR3 in DNA: TGTGCCAGCAGCTTAGCGATTAAGGGGAGGAACACTGAAGCTTTCTTT.

The chain links TRBV14 to TRBJ1-1; possibly TRBD1 for D (6 bases). The CDR3 is 16 residues long. The germline CDR1 and CDR2 sequences are SGHDN and FVKESK. Trimming shortened V by 4 bases and J by 3 bases, and 18 bases separated the two germline ends. For the CDR3, the DNA is TGTGCCAGCAGCCCACCACAGGGATTGACGGACACTGAAGCTTTCTTT. Amino acids: CASSPPQGLTDTEAFF.

This clonotype was recorded once. The chain couples TRBV28 to TRBJ2-6; D not certain. The germline V gene has CDR1 MDHEN and CDR2 SYDVKM. V was trimmed by 7 bases and J by 4 bases, leaving 11 bases between them. The CDR3 runs 14 residues. CDR3 in DNA: TGTGCCAGCACCCCTAGTGTAGGGGCCAACGTCCTGACTTTC. Translated: CASTPSVGANVLTF. Using reference TRBV28 and TRBJ2-6 for the parts outside the CDR3, the full variable domain is DVKVTQSSRYLVKRTGEKVFLECVQDMDHENMFWYRQDPGLGLRLIYFSYDVKMKEKGDIPEGYSVSREKKERFSLILESASTNQTSMYLCASTPSVGANVLTFGAGSRLTVL.

The rearrangement joins TRBV6-1 to TRBJ2-7, with D perhaps assigned TRBD1 or TRBD2 (5 bases each). The CDR3 consists of 15 residues. Germline V gene data show CDR1 as MNHNS and CDR2 as SASEGT. With 8 bases removed from V and 2 bases from J, the gap between germline ends came to 19 bases. The CDR3 sequence is CASGGDGSSAYEQYF. For the CDR3, the DNA is TGTGCCAGCGGGGGTGACGGCTCGTCGGCCTACGAGCAGTACTTC.

This clonotype was detected ten times or more. The chain carries TRBV28 and TRBJ1-1, with D tentatively TRBD1 (6 bases). The length of the CDR3 is 16 residues. Germline CDR1 is MDHEN and CDR2 is SYDVKM. Trimming pared 1 base from V and 1 base from J, leaving 13 bases between. CDR3 protein: CASSLLGGQTNTEAFF. The CDR3 coding sequence is TGTGCCAGCAGTTTATTAGGGGGGCAGACGAACACTGAAGCTTTCTTT.

There are many counts of this clonotype. This chain links TRBV11-2 with TRBJ2-5, with TRBD1 as a possible D gene (7 bases). Deletions cut 2 bases from V and 7 bases from J, with 23 bases between. This CDR3 contains 17 residues. CDR1 is SGHAT, CDR2 FQNNGV, per germline. DNA of the CDR3: TGTGCCAGCAGCTTAATGGTGATTAGGGGGCAGGAGGGGACCCAGTACTTC. It translates to CASSLMVIRGQEGTQYF.

This clonotype was counted at least ten times. The CDR3 DNA is TGTGCCAGCAGCTTGGCTGGGGCCAACGTCCTGACTTTC. As protein: CASSLAGANVLTF. The chain joins TRBV6-2 or TRBV6-3 to TRBJ2-6; D unresolved. Trimming shortened V by 6 bases and J by 2 bases, and 5 bases separated the two germline ends. CDR1 and CDR2 from the germline V gene are MNHEY and SVGEGT. The CDR3 covers 13 residues.

This clonotype appeared a few times. The V and J genes are TRBV5-1 and TRBJ2-7; TRBD1 agrees at 9 bases. The CDR3 has 14 residues. Germline CDR1 SGHRS, CDR2 YFSETQ. The ends lost 4 bases at V and 3 bases at J; junction bases unmatched: 5. CDR3 in DNA: TGCGCCAGCAGCCGGACAGGGGAGAGCTACGAGCAGTACTTC. This codes for CASSRTGESYEQYF.

This clonotype showed up many times. V usage is TRBV10-3 and J usage is TRBJ1-3; D is possibly TRBD1 (5 bases). Per germline, CDR1 ENHRY and CDR2 SYGVKD. CDR3 size: 16 residues. V shed 5 bases and J shed 8 bases, with 22 bases lying between them. The CDR3 sequence: CAISPSRGRTRDTIYF. The CDR3 nucleotides are TGTGCCATCAGTCCTAGCCGGGGCAGGACCCGGGACACCATATATTTT.

A few counts support this clonotype. The DNA of the CDR3 is TGTGCCAGCACCGGGGGGCATCTCTACGAGCAGTACTTC. It codes for CASTGGHLYEQYF. The V call is TRBV28, the J call TRBJ2-7; a weak D match, TRBD2 (7 bases). V lost 7 bases to trimming and J lost 3 bases, with 13 bases between them. The CDR3 length is 13 residues. Germline CDR1 and CDR2: MDHEN and SYDVKM.